A selection of T cell receptor beta chains follows, all from one sample in a study of EBV T-cell therapy then PD-1 blockade in nasopharyngeal carcinoma. Only in-frame clones appear in the TCRdb table, and some are missing; sequencing was by immunoSEQ multiplex PCR. Among fewer than 25,000 clones listed, around 82% were seen once. No antigen has been identified for these receptors. Specimen: CD8+ T cells from blood, collected between days 55 and 70 from a patient whose treatment included autologous EBV-specific T cells and nivolumab. Source of these receptors: a man between 40 and 49 years old with nasopharyngeal carcinoma. The CDR3 runs from the conserved cysteine through the conserved F or W. D genes are given only for firm matches. Size values are once, few and many counts, or a class for expanded clones, and some rows have none.

>TRBD1|TRBV9|NA|TRBJ2-7
CASSLTGVSYEQYF
TGTGCCAGCAGCCTGACAGGGGTTTCCTACGAGCAGTACTTC
>NA|TRBV27|NA|TRBJ2-2
CASSLNPWTENTGELFF
TGTGCCAGCAGTTTAAACCCATGGACAGAGAACACCGGGGAGCTGTTTTTT
>TRBD2|TRBV4-3|NA|TRBJ2-1
CASSSAGGLPYNEQFF
TGCGCCAGCAGCTCAGCGGGGGGGCTCCCCTACAATGAGCAGTTCTTC
>NA|TRBV12-5|NA|TRBJ2-5
CASGLDNQETQYF
TGTGCTAGTGGACTTGACAACCAAGAGACCCAGTACTTC
>TRBD1|TRBV6-5|NA|TRBJ1-2
CASSYSTGGGGYTF
TGTGCCAGCAGTTACTCGACAGGGGGAGGCGGCTACACCTTC
>TRBD1|TRBV10-3|once|TRBJ2-7
CAISPGTGPYEQYF
TGTGCCATCAGCCCCGGGACAGGGCCCTACGAGCAGTACTTC
>NA|TRBV4-2|NA|TRBJ2-7
CASSQEGTGYIEQYF
TGTGCCAGCAGCCAAGAAGGTACAGGGTATATCGAGCAGTACTTC
>TRBD2|TRBV6-5|NA|TRBJ2-1
CASSFGTNNEQFF
TGTGCCAGCAGTTTCGGGACTAACAATGAGCAGTTCTTC
>NA|TRBV9|NA|TRBJ1-2
CASSAGENGYTF
TGTGCCAGCAGCGCCGGGGAAAATGGCTACACCTTC
>TRBD2|TRBV7-3|NA|TRBJ2-1
CASSLVLAGGNEQFF
TGTGCCAGCAGCTTAGTACTAGCGGGGGGGAATGAGCAGTTCTTC
>TRBD1|TRBV27|NA|TRBJ1-4
CASSRQGHEKLFF
TGTGCCAGCAGCCGACAGGGGCATGAAAAACTGTTTTTT
>NA|TRBV7-2|NA|TRBJ1-1
CASSSDRNTEAFF
TGTGCCAGCAGCTCGGACAGGAACACTGAAGCTTTCTTT
>NA|TRBV21-1|NA|TRBJ2-3
CASSRELAGTPLTDTQYF
TGTGCCAGCAGCCGTGAGCTAGCGGGGACTCCTCTCACAGATACGCAGTATTTT
>TRBD1|TRBV2|NA|TRBJ1-2
CASYDRAIGYTF
TGTGCCAGCTACGACAGGGCGATCGGCTACACCTTC
>NA|TRBV27|NA|TRBJ1-2
CASSFDGGFYYGYTF
TGTGCCAGCAGTTTCGACGGGGGCTTCTACTATGGCTACACCTTC
>TRBD1|TRBV19|NA|TRBJ2-1
CASSIRDRVNEQFF
TGTGCCAGTAGTATAAGGGACAGGGTCAATGAGCAGTTCTTC
>TRBD1|TRBV6-1|NA|TRBJ1-3
CASSEGTGEGNTIYF
TGTGCCAGCAGTGAAGGGACAGGGGAAGGAAACACCATATATTTT
>NA|TRBV5-6|NA|TRBJ2-2
CASSSTRDAGTTGELFF
TGTGCCAGCAGCTCTACGCGGGACGCTGGGACCACCGGGGAGCTGTTTTTT
>NA|TRBV28|NA|TRBJ1-2
CASSLSTGGYGYTF
TGTGCCAGCAGTCTTAGTACCGGAGGCTATGGCTACACCTTC
>NA|TRBV27|NA|TRBJ1-6
CASRGQGTYNSPLHF
TGTGCCAGCAGAGGTCAGGGGACCTATAATTCACCCCTCCACTTT
>NA|TRBV5-1|NA|TRBJ2-7
CASSLSQLTYEQYF
TGCGCCAGCAGCTTGAGTCAGCTAACCTACGAGCAGTACTTC
>NA|TRBV11-1|NA|TRBJ2-1
CASSQIDSYNEQFF
TGTGCCAGCAGCCAAATTGACAGTTACAATGAGCAGTTCTTC
>NA|TRBV4-3|NA|TRBJ2-7
CASSQDPAGLSYEQYF
TGCGCCAGCAGCCAAGATCCGGCCGGACTCTCCTACGAGCAGTACTTC
>TRBD2|TRBV27|NA|TRBJ2-7
CASSRSGGPDEQYF
TGTGCCAGCAGTAGGTCGGGGGGGCCTGACGAGCAGTACTTC
>NA|TRBV6-1|NA|TRBJ1-4
CASSEAGSTNEKLFF
TGTGCCAGCAGTGAAGCAGGAAGTACTAATGAAAAACTGTTTTTT
>NA|TRBV7-9|NA|TRBJ1-1
CASSTPDRVNTEAFF
TGTGCCAGCAGCACCCCCGACAGAGTGAACACTGAAGCTTTCTTT
>TRBD2|TRBV15|NA|TRBJ2-3
CATSRVVLPGLATDTQYF
TGTGCCACCAGCAGAGTTGTTCTTCCGGGACTAGCAACAGATACGCAGTATTTT
>TRBD1|TRBV6-5|NA|TRBJ2-1
CASSWGQGSYNEQFF
TGTGCCAGCAGTTGGGGACAGGGCTCCTACAATGAGCAGTTCTTC
>TRBD2|TRBV3-1/TRBV3-2|NA|TRBJ2-7
CASSLASSGGALSEQYF
TGTGCCAGCAGCCTCGCCAGTAGCGGGGGGGCCCTAAGCGAGCAGTACTTC
>TRBD2|TRBV4-3|NA|TRBJ2-3
CASSQDITSGGAPPDTQYF
TGCGCCAGCAGCCAAGATATTACTAGCGGGGGGGCCCCCCCAGATACGCAGTATTTT
>TRBD2|TRBV7-6|NA|TRBJ2-2
CASSLAPSGGETGELFF
TGTGCCAGCAGCTTAGCGCCAAGCGGGGGGGAAACCGGGGAGCTGTTTTTT
>TRBD1|TRBV10-3|NA|TRBJ1-1
CAMGQGGVWTEAFF
TGTGCCATGGGACAGGGGGGGGTGTGGACTGAAGCTTTCTTT
>NA|TRBV3-1/TRBV3-2|large|TRBJ1-2
CASSPPFWGDYGYTF
TGTGCCAGCAGCCCACCATTTTGGGGCGACTATGGCTACACCTTC
>NA|TRBV7-8|NA|TRBJ1-1
CASRPMSGVTEAFF
TGTGCCAGCAGGCCTATGTCGGGGGTAACTGAAGCTTTTTTT
>NA|TRBV28|NA|TRBJ1-5
CASNHPQSQYSNQPQHF
TGTGCCAGCAACCACCCTCAGTCCCAGTATAGCAATCAGCCCCAGCATTTT
>TRBD2|TRBV4-1|NA|TRBJ2-3
CASTQSGGFSTDTQYF
TGCGCCAGCACCCAGAGCGGGGGGTTTAGCACAGATACGCAGTATTTT
>TRBD1|TRBV27|once|TRBJ2-5
CASSPYPYRGRVQETQYF
TGTGCCAGCAGTCCGTACCCTTACAGGGGGCGGGTACAAGAGACCCAGTACTTC
>NA|TRBV27|NA|TRBJ2-2
CASSAGRTGELFF
TGTGCCAGCAGTGCAGGAAGGACCGGGGAGCTGTTTTTT
>NA|TRBV6-5|NA|TRBJ1-2
CASRLRAENYGYTF
TGTGCCAGCAGGCTTAGGGCAGAGAACTATGGCTACACCTTC
>NA|TRBV28|NA|TRBJ1-5
CASSSMTGDSNQPQHF
TGTGCCAGCAGTTCGATGACAGGCGATAGCAATCAGCCCCAGCATTTT
>NA|TRBV27|NA|TRBJ2-5
CASSLFRGGETQYF
TGTGCCAGCAGTTTATTCAGGGGAGGAGAGACCCAGTACTTC
>NA|TRBV7-8|NA|TRBJ2-1
CASSLIVRAHEQFF
TGTGCCAGCAGCTTAATTGTACGGGCCCATGAGCAGTTCTTC
>NA|TRBV7-3|NA|TRBJ2-5
CASALTTSRAGTQYF
TGTGCCAGCGCCCTAACTACGTCGAGGGCGGGGACCCAGTACTTC
>TRBD2|TRBV9|NA|TRBJ2-1
CASSPWTSGDNEQFF
TGTGCCAGCAGCCCGTGGACTAGCGGGGATAATGAGCAGTTCTTC
>NA|TRBV6-6|NA|TRBJ2-6
CASSQLGGSGANVLTF
TGTGCCAGCAGCCAACTGGGGGGCTCTGGGGCCAACGTCCTGACTTTC
>NA|TRBV7-6|NA|TRBJ2-1
CASSLEAGSSYNEQFF
TGTGCCAGCAGCTTAGAGGCGGGGAGCTCCTACAATGAGCAGTTCTTC
>TRBD1|TRBV9|NA|TRBJ2-2
CASSVETVTGLGELFF
TGTGCCAGCAGCGTAGAGACTGTGACAGGGCTCGGGGAGCTGTTTTTT
>NA|TRBV5-4|NA|TRBJ2-5
CAFRGRAETQYF
TGTGCCTTCCGGGGAAGAGCGGAGACCCAGTACTTC
>NA|TRBV2|NA|TRBJ1-2
CASSGRPNYGYTF
TGTGCCAGCAGTGGCAGACCAAACTATGGCTACACCTTC
>NA|TRBV19|NA|TRBJ2-3
CASSMVGVSTDTQYF
TGTGCCAGTAGTATGGTAGGGGTGAGCACAGATACGCAGTATTTT
>NA|TRBV5-6|once|TRBJ2-1
CASSLTANPGYNEQFF
TGTGCCAGCAGCTTGACCGCTAACCCAGGTTACAATGAGCAGTTCTTC
>TRBD1|TRBV5-6|NA|TRBJ1-2
CASSFGTGHGYTF
TGTGCCAGCAGCTTCGGGACAGGGCATGGCTACACCTTC
>TRBD1|TRBV5-5|NA|TRBJ2-3
CASSLGGPNTQYF
TGTGCCAGCAGCTTAGGGGGCCCGAATACGCAGTATTTT